The clone carrying this T cell receptor beta chain was seen a handful of times. Antigen unknown. This specimen belongs to a study of blood T cells in healthy people across ages. Study-wide results and caveats: It was not known whether donors were CMV positive (a possible confounder of expanded clonotype changes).

Around 10 milliliters was the volume of peripheral blood drawn from each donor. The use of a sample-barcoded 5' primer and a J-beta primer mix characterized a second PCR of about 7 to 12 cycles. MiXCR, run by TCRdb on the 5' RACE reads, gives a single entry per CDR3 protein. The sample holds more than 1.4 million distinct CDR3 sequences; around 39% are singletons and the top ten take less than 8%. The germline gives CDR1 MNHNS, CDR2 SASEGT. There are 14 residues in the CDR3. Losses at the gene ends were 6 bases for V and 6 bases for J; bases not matched to a gene: 6. The clonotype originates from a woman under 30 in good health. The rearrangement links TRBV6-1 to TRBJ2-3; 10 positions match TRBD1. The sequenced material came from blood. CDR3: CASRPGQGRDTQYF. In nucleotides, the CDR3 is TGTGCCAGCAGACCGGGACAGGGGAGGGATACGCAGTATTTT.